Below are 4 T cell receptor beta chains sequenced from a single sample in a study of glioma-infiltrating T cells after dendritic cell vaccination. Time point noted: after dendritic cell vaccination, including at tumor progression/relapse. Clones were read by immunoSEQ multiplex PCR, and TCRdb kept only the in-frame ones, dropping some. The table includes tens of thousands of clones, 75% to 90% detected once. The material was blood, obtained after dendritic cell vaccination. These receptors were taken from a human donor with glioblastoma.

This clone was observed a few times. CDR3 residues: CASSQIWEANSPLHF. DNA of the CDR3: TGCGCCAGCAGCCAAATCTGGGAGGCAAATTCACCCCTCCACTTT. J is TRBJ1-6 and V is TRBV4-1, with D uncertain. V was trimmed by 2 bases and J by 7 bases, leaving 12 bases between them. CDR1 and CDR2 (germline): MGHRA, YSYEKL. The CDR3 sequence is 15 residues long.

The V and J genes are TRBV2 and TRBJ2-3; 8 nucleotides match TRBD2. The CDR3 runs to 14 residues. V gave up 10 bases and J gave up 6 bases; unmatched junction bases: 12. Germline V gene sequence: CDR1 SNHLY, CDR2 FYNNEI. The CDR3 nucleotides read TGTGCCAACTTAGGGACTAGAGCGCCCGATACGCAGTATTTT. Translating gives CANLGTRAPDTQYF.

The CDR3 sequence is CASSHGAGGNQPQHF. The CDR3, as DNA: TGTGCCAGCAGTCATGGGGCAGGGGGCAATCAGCCCCAGCATTTT. The chain is built from TRBV6-1 and TRBJ1-5; possible D gene TRBD1, 6 bases. The CDR3 loop spans 15 amino acids. The V end was cut by 5 bases, the J end by 2 bases, with 13 bases between. Germline assignment: CDR1 MNHNS and CDR2 SASEGT.

The sample holds one count of this clone. This sequence joins TRBV6-1 and TRBJ2-3, with D perhaps TRBD1 (6 bases). Germline CDR1 is MNHNS and CDR2 is SASEGT. V was clipped by 6 bases and J by 0 bases, with 13 bases between them. The CDR3 length is 15 residues. CDR3 nucleotides: TGTGCCAGCAGGGACAGAGTGGCTAGCACAGATACGCAGTATTTT. This translates into CASRDRVASTDTQYF.